A single sample is the source of the 30 T cell receptor beta chains below, sequenced in a study of blood T cell repertoires in COVID-19. TCRdb's copy holds only in-frame clones and misses some; the assay was immunoSEQ multiplex PCR. The sample lists under 250,000 clones, roughly 87% occurring once. Sequencing was carried out using PBMCs or T cells enriched from blood (not recorded which). The source is a woman aged 25 to 39 with acute COVID-19.

This chain joins TRBV19 and TRBJ1-5, with unresolved D. Germline values: CDR1 LNHDA, CDR2 SQIVND (reference sequence). The germline V and J ends were trimmed by 9 bases and 0 bases, with 18 bases remaining between them. The CDR3 consists of 16 residues. The CDR3 sequence: CASHIGRITSNQPQHF. The CDR3 DNA reads TGTGCCAGCCACATCGGCAGGATAACTAGCAATCAGCCCCAGCATTTT.

Details on this clone: Because the CDR3's place on the DNA is in doubt, the DNA is left out and the CDR3 is given as listed by TCRdb. J is TRBJ1-1 and V is TRBV5-1. Germline loops: CDR1 SGHRS, CDR2 YFSETQ. The CDR3 comprises 16 residues, both ends counted. CDR3 region: CASTSGLESMNTEAFF.

The chain employs TRBV6-5 and TRBJ2-7; 7 bases match TRBD1. The CDR3 sequence is 16 residues long. V trimming: 2 bases; J trimming: 1 base; junction bases outside the gene matches: 8. Per the germline V gene, CDR1 is MNHEY and CDR2 is SVGAGI. CDR3 nucleotides: TGTGCCAGCAGTTACGGCACCCCGGGACAGTCCTACGAGCAGTACTTC. It specifies CASSYGTPGQSYEQYF.

The chain carries TRBV27 and TRBJ1-2, with D tentatively TRBD1 (5 bases). CDR1 MNHEY and CDR2 SMNVEV come from the germline V gene (reference sequence). V was trimmed by 5 bases and J by 8 bases, leaving 15 bases between them. The CDR3 runs to 13 residues. CDR3 residues: CASSPGGAEGYTF. The DNA of the CDR3 is TGTGCCAGCAGTCCGGGAGGGGCCGAGGGCTACACCTTC.

This chain uses TRBV19 with TRBJ1-1; D not resolved. Trimming took off 10 bases at V and 0 bases at J, with 12 bases between the two ends. The CDR3 length is 13 residues. The germline V gene encodes CDR1 LNHDA and CDR2 SQIVND (reference sequence). The CDR3 region has the DNA TGTGCCACCGGGCAGCGGGTGAACACTGAAGCTTTCTTT. Translation gives CATGQRVNTEAFF.

This rearrangement joins TRBV5-1 to TRBJ2-3; a weak D match, TRBD2 (7 bases). Germline assignment: CDR1 SGHRS and CDR2 YFSETQ. The CDR3 length is 17 residues. Trimming pared 5 bases from V and 1 base from J, leaving 20 bases between. As DNA, the CDR3 is TGCGCCAGCAGTTCTCAGGGGATGGGGGGGCGCACAGATACGCAGTATTTT. Residues: CASSSQGMGGRTDTQYF.

The J gene is TRBJ2-7, the V gene TRBV29-1, with 8 bases that match TRBD2. The germline V gene encodes CDR1 SQVTM and CDR2 ANQGSEA. The CDR3 has 12 amino acids. Trimming cost V 6 bases and J 4 bases; bases outside gene matches: 5. CDR3 sequence reads: CSVAGELYEQYF. For the CDR3, the DNA is TGCAGCGTAGCGGGGGAACTTTACGAGCAGTACTTC.

This clone appeared a few times. The CDR3 protein is CASSQGRVPGNTIYF. Here the CDR3 DNA reads TGCGCCAGCAGCCAAGGGAGGGTTCCTGGAAACACCATATATTTT. The rearrangement uses TRBV4-1 and TRBJ1-3; D call uncertain. Germline V CDR1 and CDR2: MGHRA, YSYEKL. CDR3 size: 15 residues. The germline V and J ends were trimmed by 1 base and 2 bases, with 9 bases remaining between them.

This clone occurred once. The chain links TRBV28 to TRBJ1-5, with 7 nucleotides matching TRBD1. V shed 5 bases, J shed 3 bases, and the junction held 10 bases outside the gene matches. From germline, CDR1 is MDHEN and CDR2 SYDVKM. CDR3 length equals 16 residues. As DNA, the CDR3 is TGTGCCAGCAGTCCCTCTGGACAGGTTTACAATCAGCCCCAGCATTTT. Amino acid sequence: CASSPSGQVYNQPQHF.

The DNA for the CDR3 is TGTGCCAGCACCAGCGGGGGAGGGATAAAGCCCCAGCATTTT. It codes for CASTSGGGIKPQHF. The rearrangement links TRBV5-6 to TRBJ1-5; possibly TRBD1 for D (5 bases). Germline loops: CDR1 SGHDT, CDR2 YYEEEE. This CDR3 is built from 14 residues. Trimming removed 6 bases from V and 8 bases from J, with 18 bases in between.

V and J are TRBV13 and TRBJ1-2; D is unclear. CDR1 and CDR2 from the germline V gene are PRHDT and FYEKMQ (reference sequence). Trimming left V 5 bases short and J 6 bases short, with 13 bases between. There are 13 residues in the CDR3. DNA of the CDR3: TGTGCCAGCAGCACCCTGAGCCTGGATGGCTACACCTTC. It translates to CASSTLSLDGYTF.

J is TRBJ1-1 and V is TRBV6-1, with TRBD1 matching 8 bases. Germline V gene data show CDR1 as MNHNS and CDR2 as SASEGT. The CDR3 is 15 residues long. Trimming removed 2 bases from V and 3 bases from J; junction bases left unmatched: 5. The CDR3 DNA is TGTGCCAGCAGTGAAATGCAGGGGGCGGACACTGAAGCTTTCTTT. Its translation: CASSEMQGADTEAFF.

The chain employs TRBV4-3 and TRBJ1-2, with D tentatively TRBD1 (5 bases). CDR1 is LGHNA, CDR2 YSLEER, per germline. The CDR3 runs to 15 residues. Trimming shortened V by 0 bases and J by 5 bases, and 13 bases separated the two germline ends. CDR3 DNA sequence: TGCGCCAGCAGCCAAGATCCCGGGGGAGGTTATGGCTACACCTTC. It translates to CASSQDPGGGYGYTF.

There are a few counts of this clone. The J gene is TRBJ1-1, the V gene TRBV12-3 or TRBV12-4; D gene uncertain. This CDR3 spans 13 amino acids. V was trimmed by 7 bases and J by 3 bases, leaving 12 bases between them. The CDR3, as DNA: TGTGCCAGCACCTTGAGGCACTACACTGAAGCTTTCTTT. Amino acids: CASTLRHYTEAFF.

The chain is built from TRBV10-3 and TRBJ1-4; a weak D match, TRBD1 (5 bases). From germline, CDR1 is ENHRY and CDR2 SYGVKD. There are 14 residues in the CDR3. V lost 11 bases and J lost 4, with 17 bases in between. In DNA, the CDR3 is TGTGCCTCCGCCTGGGGCAGCCGTAATGAAAAACTGTTTTTT. Translating it yields CASAWGSRNEKLFF.

J is TRBJ2-5 and V is TRBV6-5; 11 bases match TRBD2. Germline-derived CDR1 and CDR2 are MNHEY and SVGAGI. The trim removed 7 bases at V and 5 bases at J, leaving 9 bases unmatched. The CDR3 spans 15 residues. CDR3 nucleotide sequence: TGTGCCAGCACCTCCCTAGCGGGGGGCGGGGAGACCCAGTACTTC. Residues: CASTSLAGGGETQYF.

The V gene is TRBV2, the J gene TRBJ2-2, with 8 bases identical to TRBD1. The germline gives CDR1 SNHLY, CDR2 FYNNEI. J was trimmed by 6 bases and V by 6 bases; bases with no gene match: 6. The CDR3 consists of 14 residues. The DNA of the CDR3 is TGTGCCAGCAGCGCACAGGGGGAATCCGGGGAGCTGTTTTTT. Encoded protein: CASSAQGESGELFF.

The chain employs TRBV6-5 and TRBJ1-6, with a possible D match to TRBD1 (5 bases). V was cut by 4 bases and J by 5 bases, with 15 bases left in between. There are 16 residues in the CDR3. CDR1 and CDR2 (germline): MNHEY, SVGAGI. The CDR3 DNA reads TGTGCCAGCAGTTCCCCCGGGGAGGGGCATAATTCACCCCTCCACTTT. Its protein product is CASSSPGEGHNSPLHF.

The V gene is TRBV18, the J gene TRBJ1-2, with a tentative D call TRBD1 (6 bases). The CDR3 loop spans 15 amino acids. Trimming took off 5 bases at V and 6 bases at J, with 19 bases between the two ends. CDR1 and CDR2 from the germline V gene are KGHSH and LQKENI. The CDR3 DNA reads TGTGCCAGCTCATCAACGGTGGGACATGGCGATGGCTACACCTTC. Encoded protein: CASSSTVGHGDGYTF.

The chain has TRBV15 and TRBJ2-1; 8 bases match TRBD2. The J segment lost 10 bases and the V segment lost 6 bases, leaving 11 bases of the junction unmatched. CDR1 is LNHNV and CDR2 is YYDKDF in the germline V gene (reference sequence). This CDR3 has 14 amino acids. CDR3 nucleotide sequence: TGTGCCACCAGGGGAGCGGGGGCCGGGAAGGAGCAGTTCTTC. Encoded protein: CATRGAGAGKEQFF.

The chain combines TRBV5-1 with TRBJ2-7; 7 nucleotides line up with TRBD1. CDR3 length: 16 residues. CDR1 is SGHRS, CDR2 YFSETQ, per germline. J was trimmed by 0 bases and V by 0 bases; bases with no gene match: 6. Written as DNA, the CDR3 is TGCGCCAGCAGCTTGGCCGGACAGGACGGCTCCTACGAGCAGTACTTC. This translates into CASSLAGQDGSYEQYF.

This rearrangement joins TRBV27 to TRBJ2-3; 12 nucleotides match TRBD2. From germline, CDR1 is MNHEY and CDR2 SMNVEV (reference sequence). V lost 4 bases to trimming and J lost 4 bases; unmatched junction nucleotides: 3. This CDR3 comprises 15 residues. CDR3 sequence (DNA): TGTGCCAGCAGTTCAGGACTAGCGGGGTCAGATACGCAGTATTTT. This sequence encodes CASSSGLAGSDTQYF.

This clone was picked up one time. The chain has TRBV2 and TRBJ1-3; maybe TRBD1 (6 bases). The germline V and J ends were trimmed by 6 bases and 4 bases, with 13 bases remaining between them. CDR1 SNHLY and CDR2 FYNNEI come from the germline V gene. The CDR3 length is 14 residues. CDR3 protein: CASRATGRGNTIYF. The CDR3 nucleotides are TGTGCCAGCAGGGCCACAGGGCGAGGAAACACCATATATTTT.

The sample holds a few counts of this clone. V is TRBV19 and J is TRBJ1-2; the D gene is possibly TRBD1 (5 bases). The CDR3 runs 17 residues. The V gene lost 5 bases and the J gene lost 0 bases, with 19 bases spanning the gap. Germline CDR1 and CDR2: LNHDA and SQIVND (reference sequence). The CDR3 loop reads CASSPTPGEPSNYGYTF. CDR3 in DNA: TGTGCCAGTAGTCCTACCCCGGGGGAGCCTTCTAACTATGGCTACACCTTC.

This chain links TRBV10-3 with TRBJ1-2; D perhaps matches TRBD1 (5 bases). CDR3 size: 12 residues. Germline V gene lookup returns CDR1 ENHRY and CDR2 SYGVKD. V lost 6 bases and J 4 bases, leaving 9 bases between the germline ends. The DNA for the CDR3 is TGTGCCATCAGAGGACAACTCTATGGCTACACCTTC. Translation: CAIRGQLYGYTF.

The rearrangement joins TRBV7-8 to TRBJ1-6, with a tentative D call TRBD1 (5 bases). V lost 3 bases and J 5 bases, leaving 8 bases between the germline ends. Germline CDR1 SGHVS, CDR2 FQNEAQ. The length of the CDR3 is 14 residues. The CDR3 nucleotides are TGTGCCAGCAGCTTCGCACAGGATAATTCACCCCTCCACTTT. Translating it yields CASSFAQDNSPLHF.

CDR3 region: CASSQDRPNQPQHF. The CDR3 DNA sequence: TGTGCCAGCAGCCAGGACAGACCCAATCAGCCCCAGCATTTT. The V gene is TRBV7-2, the J gene TRBJ1-5; possible D gene TRBD1, 6 bases. Per germline, CDR1 SGHTA and CDR2 FQGNSA. With 5 bases removed from V and 3 bases from J, the gap between germline ends came to 11 bases. This CDR3 region has 14 residues.

The chain recombines TRBV7-2 with TRBJ2-5, with unresolved D. CDR3 length: 13 amino acids. Between the trimmed V and J ends, which lost 1 base and 4 bases, there was a span of 7 bases. CDR1 and CDR2 (germline): SGHTA, FQGNSA. CDR3 nucleotide sequence: TGTGCCAGCAGCTTAGTCTATCGAGAGACCCAGTACTTC. It encodes CASSLVYRETQYF.

This chain connects TRBV3-1 (or the pseudogene TRBV3-2) to TRBJ2-7; a possible D gene is TRBD2 (7 bases). Germline CDR1 reads LGHDT; CDR2 reads YNNKEL (reference sequence). The germline V and J ends were trimmed by 4 bases and 5 bases, with 18 bases remaining between them. The CDR3 runs 15 residues. The CDR3 DNA reads TGTGCCAGCAGCCTTTCGAACGGGGGGCTCAACGAGCAGTACTTC. Translated: CASSLSNGGLNEQYF.

The CDR3 sequence: CASSVVAGDTEAFF. CDR3 nucleotides: TGTGCCAGCAGCGTGGTTGCGGGTGACACTGAAGCTTTCTTT. V is TRBV5-4 and J is TRBJ1-1; no clear D gene. From germline, CDR1 is SGHNT and CDR2 YYREEE (reference sequence). With 4 bases removed from V and 3 bases from J, the gap between germline ends came to 13 bases. The CDR3 sequence is 14 residues long.